This T cell receptor beta chain was identified during a study of T cells in Graves' hyperthyroidism and ophthalmopathy. Amplification of TCR beta CDR3 regions used RNA as the template. RT-PCR in the first round (using the HTBI primer set) targeted the TCR CDR3. TCRdb reprocessed the multiplex PCR reads with MiXCR, giving one entry per CDR3 protein. The sample holds a few hundred thousand distinct CDR3 sequences, over 15% seen once. The CDR3 totals 16 residues. Germline-derived CDR1 and CDR2 are LNHNV and YYDKDF (reference sequence). V gave up 2 bases and J gave up 0 bases, with 13 bases separating them. This clonotype was seen at least ten times. What it binds is unknown. Whole-study findings and limits: Appearing also in blood were most of the thyroid clonotypes expanded above 0.001.

The material sequenced was blood. The chain has TRBV15 and TRBJ1-1; D possibly corresponds to TRBD1 (5 bases). This TCR was recovered from a woman between 18 and 29 years old with Graves' ophthalmopathy. For the CDR3, the DNA is TGTGCCACCAGCAGATACCGGGGGAACATGAACACTGAAGCTTTCTTT. Residues: CATSRYRGNMNTEAFF.